Judged by frequency, the clone carrying this T cell receptor (beta chain) is medium-sized (0.01 to 0.1%). Its specificity is unknown. The data stem from a study of cytomegalovirus exposure and HLA in healthy donors. General study findings and limits: There were a few CMV-associated chains whose specificity for CMV antigens was confirmed in vitro. Follow-up analysis later connected one missense variant in DCLRE1C with trimming of TCR beta V- and J-genes. Later analysis placed DRB1 highest and HLA-C lowest in TCR association rates, which differed by HLA locus.

13 Jbeta primers and 60 Vbeta primers were used for the PCR. Profiling relied on immunoSEQ multiplex PCR, and the TCRdb table lists in-frame clones only, not all of them. This sample contains some 52,000 clones. The TCR originated in a woman between 55 and 75 years old in good health and CMV-seropositive. The sequenced material came from PBMCs.

The CDR3 spells CASSSAGQGGYEQYF. The CDR3, as DNA: TGCGCCAGCAGCTCGGCGGGACAGGGGGGCTACGAGCAGTACTTC. This sequence joins TRBV5-1 and TRBJ2-7, with 11 nucleotides matching TRBD1. Unmatched junction bases numbered 5, after V lost 3 bases and J lost 3 bases. The CDR3 runs to 15 residues. Germline-derived CDR1 and CDR2 are SGHRS and YFSETQ. The entire variable domain, with the rest obtained from reference TRBV5-1 and TRBJ2-7, is as follows: KAGVTQTPRYLIKTRGQQVTLSCSPISGHRSVSWYQQTPGQGLQFLFEYFSETQRNKGNFPGRFSGRQFSNSRSEMNVSTLELGDSALYLCASSSAGQGGYEQYFGPGTRLTVT.